This T cell receptor beta chain was sequenced for a study of T cells in Graves' hyperthyroidism and ophthalmopathy. Whole-study findings and limits: Before onset, ophthalmopathy was predicted by the model a median roughly 6.8 months earlier.

This clonotype was found a few times. The antigen remains unidentified. With duration under 3 months, ophthalmopathy was active: Clinical Activity Score at least 3, NOSPECS at least 4. Investigators excluded patients with uncontrolled infection, other autoimmune disease, pregnancy or lactation. Fresh peripheral blood, 10 ml, yielded the PBMCs. The CDR3 runs 13 residues. Deletions cut 0 bases from V and 6 bases from J, with 8 bases between. Germline assignment: CDR1 LGHNA and CDR2 YNFKEQ. The TCR beta CDR3 regions underwent amplification using RNA transcripts as the source. With the HTBI primer set, the TCR CDR3 went through a first round of RT-PCR. TCRdb processed the multiplex PCR reads anew with MiXCR; each CDR3 protein has one entry. The sample records 550,000 to 600,000 distinct CDR3 sequences, about 14% being singletons.

The sample comprised blood. J is TRBJ1-1 and V is TRBV4-2; D gene unclear. The source of this sequence is a woman younger than 30 with Graves' ophthalmopathy. The DNA for the CDR3 is TGTGCCAGCAGCCAAGAGGTGGCGGCTGAAGCTTTCTTT. This gives the protein CASSQEVAAEAFF.